This passage covers 23 T cell receptor beta chains from one sample sequenced in a study of cytomegalovirus exposure and HLA in healthy donors. Measured with immunoSEQ multiplex PCR; TCRdb has only the in-frame clones, and not every one. The sample yields 150,000 or so clones, roughly 87% seen once. Material for sequencing was PBMCs. The receptors were gathered from a young woman in good health and CMV-seropositive.

The chain has TRBV4-2 and TRBJ2-5; 15 bases align to TRBD2. The V gene's germline CDR1 is LGHNA and CDR2 YNFKEQ. The CDR3 is 18 residues long. The junction had 4 bases not matched to a gene; V was cut back by 0 bases and J by 2 bases. In DNA form, the CDR3 reads TGTGCCAGCAGCCAAGAGTGGACTAGCGGGGGGGGACAAGAGACCCAGTACTTC. Translation: CASSQEWTSGGGQETQYF.

The table lists this clone with a few counts. The chain has TRBV5-1 and TRBJ1-2, with 8 bases aligning to TRBD1. The germline CDR1 and CDR2 sequences are SGHRS and YFSETQ. The CDR3 is 14 residues long. J lost 6 bases, V lost 4 bases, and 8 bases had no gene match. CDR3 region: CASSIGQGWNGYTF. The CDR3 region has the DNA TGCGCCAGCAGCATTGGACAGGGTTGGAATGGCTACACCTTC.

This rearrangement joins TRBV11-2 to TRBJ2-7, with TRBD1 matching 7 bases. The germline CDR1 and CDR2 sequences are SGHAT and FQNNGV. The CDR3 is 18 amino acids. V dropped 1 base and J dropped 0; count of bases not matched to a gene: 12. The CDR3 here is CASSLAPGRQGVSYEQYF. In DNA, the CDR3 is TGTGCCAGCAGCTTAGCCCCTGGGCGGCAGGGGGTCTCCTACGAGCAGTACTTC. The full variable domain, completed using reference TRBV11-2 and TRBJ2-7, is EAGVAQSPRYKIIEKRQSVAFWCNPISGHATLYWYQQILGQGPKLLIQFQNNGVVDDSQLPKDRFSAERLKGVDSTLKIQPAKLEDSAVYLCASSLAPGRQGVSYEQYFGPGTRLTVT.

The rearrangement links TRBV5-1 to TRBJ2-7, with 12 bases that match TRBD2. V gave up 5 bases and J gave up 2 bases; unmatched junction bases: 20. This CDR3 region has 20 residues. CDR1 and CDR2 from the germline V gene are SGHRS and YFSETQ. The CDR3 protein is CASRPGLAGLPRNFTYEQYF. CDR3 sequence (DNA): TGCGCCAGCAGACCCGGACTAGCGGGGTTACCCCGAAATTTTACCTACGAGCAGTACTTC.

The chain couples TRBV2 to TRBJ2-5; possibly TRBD1 for D (6 bases). Germline CDR1 reads SNHLY; CDR2 reads FYNNEI. There are 14 residues in the CDR3. Trimming pared 4 bases from V and 5 bases from J, leaving 14 bases between. For the CDR3, the DNA is TGTGCCAGCAGTGCGGCAGGGGCGAAGGAGACCCAGTACTTC. Encoded protein: CASSAAGAKETQYF.

V gene TRBV10-3 combines with J gene TRBJ2-5, with TRBD2 matching 10 bases. Germline trimming cut 10 bases from V and 2 bases from J; bases unmatched to any gene: 10. Germline CDR1 and CDR2: ENHRY and SYGVKD. The CDR3 contains 15 residues. The CDR3 DNA sequence: TGTGCCAAGCCTCTAGCGGGGGCCCCTCAAGAGACCCAGTACTTC. It is translated as CAKPLAGAPQETQYF.

The V call is TRBV7-2, the J call TRBJ1-5, with D possibly TRBD1 on 6 matching bases. The length of the CDR3 is 19 residues. Germline V lookup: CDR1 SGHTA, CDR2 FQGNSA. Trimming pared 5 bases from V and 5 bases from J, leaving 28 bases between. The CDR3, as DNA: TGTGCCAGCAGCCCCTTCGGGCTAAGACGCAGGGGTCGGGATCAGCCCCAGCATTTT. It encodes CASSPFGLRRRGRDQPQHF. The entire variable domain, with the rest obtained from reference TRBV7-2 and TRBJ1-5, is as follows: GAGVSQSPSNKVTEKGKDVELRCDPISGHTALYWYRQSLGQGLEFLIYFQGNSAPDKSGLPSDRFSAERTGGSVSTLTIQRTQQEDSAVYLCASSPFGLRRRGRDQPQHFGDGTRLSIL.

V and J are TRBV5-6 and TRBJ2-1; 7 nucleotides align to TRBD1. V lost 3 bases, J lost 7 bases, and 16 bases stayed unmatched. Per germline, CDR1 SGHDT and CDR2 YYEEEE. CDR3 length: 17 amino acids. The CDR3 bases are TGTGCCAGCAGCTGGGGACGACAGGGCGTGGGTGAGAATGAGCAGTTCTTC. Protein product: CASSWGRQGVGENEQFF.

J is TRBJ1-1 and V is TRBV19, with D hard to call. V was cut by 3 bases and J by 8 bases, with 10 bases left in between. The CDR3 is 12 amino acids. Germline values: CDR1 LNHDA, CDR2 SQIVND (reference sequence). This CDR3 is CASSISGPEAFF. The CDR3 DNA reads as TGTGCCAGTAGTATCAGCGGGCCAGAAGCTTTCTTT.

V usage is TRBV18 and J usage is TRBJ1-1; D might be TRBD1 (6 bases). The CDR3 consists of 13 residues. V was shortened by 6 bases and J by 6 bases, with 14 bases between the two germline ends. Germline values: CDR1 KGHSH, CDR2 LQKENI. This CDR3 is CASSTGIVSEAFF. DNA of the CDR3: TGTGCCAGCTCTACAGGGATAGTTTCTGAAGCTTTCTTT.

J is TRBJ1-2 and V is TRBV10-3, with 11 positions matching TRBD1. The CDR3 contains 15 residues. From germline, CDR1 is ENHRY and CDR2 SYGVKD. The J segment lost 6 bases and the V segment lost 9 bases, leaving 12 bases of the junction unmatched. The CDR3 loop is CAINRDRGFHDGYTF. The CDR3 nucleotides read TGTGCCATAAACCGGGACAGGGGGTTTCATGATGGCTACACCTTC.

This clone was counted once. The rearrangement joins TRBV5-1 to TRBJ2-2; 8 bases are shared with TRBD1. V trimming: 6 bases; J trimming: 6 bases; junction bases outside the gene matches: 10. This CDR3 comprises 15 residues. CDR1 and CDR2 from the germline V gene are SGHRS and YFSETQ. The CDR3 loop reads CASTPSGRGPGELFF. CDR3 in DNA: TGCGCCAGCACCCCCTCTGGCAGGGGGCCCGGGGAGCTGTTTTTT.

The chain combines TRBV7-9 with TRBJ2-2, with TRBD1 identical over 9 bases. The V gene's germline CDR1 is SEHNR and CDR2 FQNEAQ (reference sequence). After removal of 4 bases from V and 4 bases from J, the junction contained 4 bases not matched to a gene. The CDR3 covers 15 residues. The CDR3 DNA follows: TGTGCCAGCAGCTCGTCACAGGGGGCCACCGGGGAGCTGTTTTTT. It is translated as CASSSSQGATGELFF.

V is TRBV11-2 and J is TRBJ1-3; the D is unclear. Deletions cut 5 bases from V and 2 bases from J, with 7 bases between. The CDR3 is 13 residues long. Per germline, CDR1 SGHAT and CDR2 FQNNGV. In DNA form, the CDR3 reads TGTGCCAGCAGCCGAGCGACTGGAAACACCATATATTTT. Residues: CASSRATGNTIYF.

The chain carries TRBV21-1 and TRBJ2-3; the table names TRBD2, a call not compared with the DNA. TRBV21-1 is deemed a pseudogene. This CDR3 is built from 16 residues. CDR3: CASSKEGGSTADTQYF. The DNA of the CDR3 is TGTGCCAGCAGCAAAGAGGGAGGGAGCACGGCAGATACGCAGTATTTT.

This clone was picked up a small number of times. The chain has TRBV5-6 and TRBJ2-2; no clear D. The CDR3 has 12 residues. Germline V gene sequence: CDR1 SGHDT, CDR2 YYEEEE. Between the trimmed V and J ends, which lost 1 base and 7 bases, there was a span of 5 bases. The CDR3 spells CASSLSDGELFF. CDR3 DNA sequence: TGTGCCAGCAGCTTGAGCGACGGGGAGCTGTTTTTT.

V gene TRBV19 combines with J gene TRBJ1-2, with TRBD1 matching 9 bases. Unmatched junction bases numbered 8, after V lost 7 bases and J lost 2 bases. In germline, CDR1 is LNHDA, CDR2 SQIVND (reference sequence). The CDR3 runs to 15 residues. CDR3 DNA: TGTGCCAGTATACCCGGGACAGGGACCAACTATGGCTACACCTTC. It codes for CASIPGTGTNYGYTF.

The genes are TRBV27 and TRBJ1-2; no clear D. The CDR3 is made up of 13 amino acids. Germline V lookup: CDR1 MNHEY, CDR2 SMNVEV (reference sequence). Trimming stripped 5 bases from V and 8 bases from J, with 15 bases between. In DNA form, the CDR3 reads TGTGCCAGCAGTCCGGACCGGGATCGGGGCTACACCTTC. Translation gives CASSPDRDRGYTF.

The chain carries TRBV6-5 and TRBJ2-7; 7 bases are shared with TRBD2. The germline gives CDR1 MNHEY, CDR2 SVGAGI. CDR3 size: 15 residues. J gave up 0 bases and V 2 bases, and 4 bases lay outside the gene matches. The CDR3 sequence is CASSYGGGASYEQYF. The CDR3 DNA reads as TGTGCCAGCAGTTACGGCGGGGGAGCCTCCTACGAGCAGTACTTC.

The gene calls are TRBV7-2 and TRBJ1-6; no clear D gene. This CDR3 has 12 amino acids. CDR1 and CDR2 from the germline V gene are SGHTA and FQGNSA. V shed 2 bases and J shed 13 bases, with 9 bases lying between them. CDR3 protein: CASSLQEGPLHF. CDR3 coding DNA: TGTGCCAGCAGCTTACAGGAGGGCCCCCTCCACTTT.

This clone has more than one count but fewer than ten. The sample holds other DNA sequences that translate to the same CDR3. This chain connects TRBV6-5 to TRBJ1-2; D call uncertain. Trimming took off 6 bases at V and 0 bases at J, with 5 bases between the two ends. In germline, CDR1 is MNHEY, CDR2 SVGAGI. This CDR3 region has 12 residues. The CDR3 protein is CASRSANYGYTF. CDR3 DNA sequence: TGTGCCAGCAGGTCAGCTAACTATGGCTACACCTTC.

Only one count was recorded for this clone. The chain combines TRBV4-1 with TRBJ1-1; 7 nucleotides match TRBD1. After removal of 3 bases from V and 2 bases from J, the junction contained 9 bases not matched to a gene. The CDR3 extends over 16 amino acids. CDR1 MGHRA and CDR2 YSYEKL come from the germline V gene. For the CDR3, the DNA is TGCGCCAGCAGCCACCCAGGGGGAGACCGTAACACTGAAGCTTTCTTT. Encoded protein: CASSHPGGDRNTEAFF.

V usage is TRBV6-5 and J usage is TRBJ1-5; no firm D call. Germline CDR1 reads MNHEY; CDR2 reads SVGAGI. V lost 0 bases and J lost 3, with 9 bases in between. The CDR3 is 15 residues long. The CDR3 loop reads CASSYSPDPNQPQHF. The CDR3, as DNA: TGTGCCAGCAGTTACTCCCCAGATCCCAATCAGCCCCAGCATTTT.